This TCR beta chain was profiled in a study of shared clonotypes between healthy human individuals. On the study more broadly: Donor ages ranged 18 to 49 years: a couple of women, a few men. Regarding the study as a whole: Naive subsets generally exceeded memory subsets in estimated richness. Sharing across four donors was highest in naive CD4 (roughly 5%) and lowest in memory CD8 (roughly 0.4%).

This clone was seen a few times. As yet, its antigen is unknown. Libraries were prepared by immunoSEQ multiplex PCR; TCRdb keeps only in-frame clonotypes and omits some of them. The sample includes approximately 940,000 clones, around 80% of them seen just once. The authors divided CD4+ cells into CD45RA+ naive and CD45RA-negative memory subsets. The sample comprised memory CD4+ T cells sorted from blood. As for subset: CD45RA-negative fraction. The origin of this receptor is a man between 18 and 29 years old in good health.

Written as DNA, the CDR3 is TGTGCCAGCAGCCTACTAGCGGGAGAAAGCTACGAGCAGTACTTC. Translation: CASSLLAGESYEQYF. The V call is TRBV28, the J call TRBJ2-7, with TRBD2 matching over 11 bases. The length of the CDR3 is 15 residues. Germline values: CDR1 MDHEN, CDR2 SYDVKM. J was trimmed by 3 bases and V by 6 bases; bases with no gene match: 7.